This TCR beta chain emerged from a study of blood T cell repertoires in COVID-19. For the study at large: Whether acute or convalescent, the COVID-19 samples came from the United States, Italy and Spain.

Generated by immunoSEQ multiplex PCR, the TCRdb table keeps only in-frame clones and is missing some. This table has 250,000 to 400,000 clones, roughly 88% appearing once. This CDR3 region has 12 residues. Germline V gives CDR1 MNHEY, CDR2 SVGAGI. Trimming took 7 bases from V and 10 from J; bases not matched to a gene: 8. Seattle researchers signed up patients amid active infection and tracked them longitudinally. This receptor was identified in a woman aged 30 to 39 with COVID-19, enrolled during active disease. The chain carries TRBV6-5 and TRBJ1-2; 8 nucleotides align to TRBD1. The sequenced material came from peripheral blood. The CDR3 loop is CASTRTGTDYTF. The CDR3 DNA reads TGTGCCAGCACCAGGACAGGGACGGACTACACCTTC.